The following is a T cell receptor beta chain sequence with its context. Its antigen remains unknown. The data were taken from a study of cytomegalovirus exposure and HLA in healthy donors. General study results and limits: For cytomegalovirus status, the classifier reportedly gave diagnoses with high specificity and sensitivity. Later analysis indicated greater clonal expansion among HLA-associated TCR beta chains than among equally common other chains.

Trimming left V 8 bases short and J 7 bases short, with 9 bases between. The CDR3 has 11 residues. The V gene's germline CDR1 is MNHNS and CDR2 SASEGT. Healthy bone marrow donors formed the donor group. Primers included in the PCR were 60 Vbeta and 13 Jbeta primers. Repertoires were generated with immunoSEQ multiplex PCR, while TCRdb's copy carries only in-frame clones and drops some. The sample includes around 80,000 clones, roughly 65% of them seen just once. This sequence originates from a male donor in good health and CMV-seropositive. Sequencing was carried out using PBMCs. The rearrangement joins TRBV6-1 to TRBJ2-1; the D is unclear. The CDR3, as DNA: TGTGCCAGCTCCGAGCCTAATGAGCAGTTCTTC. This encodes CASSEPNEQFF.